Listed below are T cell receptor beta chains from one sample, sequenced in a study of post-analysis software for immune sequencing data. TCRdb reanalysed the PCR reads using MiXCR and keeps one entry per CDR3 protein. The table shows hundreds of thousands of distinct CDR3 sequences, with roughly 27% occurring only once. Input material: blood. Receptor source: a girl aged 5 to 17 with multiple sclerosis. CDR3s include the opening cysteine and the closing phenylalanine or tryptophan. The order of the fields is CDR3 DNA, CDR3 protein, clone size, J gene, D gene, V gene. The D gene is left open where the match is weak. A clone size is listed for some rows: how often the clone was seen (once, few, many), or a class if it is expanded.

CDR3 DNA: TGTGCCAGCAGTCGGGACTGGGGGCTGGTAGATACGCAGTATTTT
CDR3 protein: CASSRDWGLVDTQYF
clone size: -
J gene: TRBJ2-3
D gene: -
V gene: TRBV12-3/TRBV12-4

CDR3 DNA: TGCAGTGCTAGAGATCGGCCAGGGGCCGGGGAGCTGTTTTTT
CDR3 protein: CSARDRPGAGELFF
clone size: -
J gene: TRBJ2-2
D gene: -
V gene: TRBV20-1

CDR3 DNA: TGTGCCAGCAGTGAAGCGAGGACAGGGGACACAGATACGCAGTATTTT
CDR3 protein: CASSEARTGDTDTQYF
clone size: -
J gene: TRBJ2-3
D gene: TRBD1
V gene: TRBV6-1

CDR3 DNA: TGCAGCGTTGAAGGCGTGCGGGACAGGGGGCATGGCTACACCTTC
CDR3 protein: CSVEGVRDRGHGYTF
clone size: -
J gene: TRBJ1-2
D gene: TRBD1
V gene: TRBV29-1

CDR3 DNA: TGTGCCAGCAGCTTAGCATGGGGGGATGGAAACACCATATATTTT
CDR3 protein: CASSLAWGDGNTIYF
clone size: few
J gene: TRBJ1-3
D gene: -
V gene: TRBV7-6

CDR3 DNA: TGTGCCAGCAGCGCCCTAGGGTACCAAGAGACCCAGTACTTC
CDR3 protein: CASSALGYQETQYF
clone size: -
J gene: TRBJ2-5
D gene: -
V gene: TRBV27

CDR3 DNA: TGTGCCAGCAGTCCCCGACAGGATTCCGAGACCCTGTACTTC
CDR3 protein: CASSPRQDSETLYF
clone size: -
J gene: TRBJ2-7
D gene: -
V gene: TRBV6-5

CDR3 DNA: TGTGCCAGCAGCTACGGGGGGGCAGGGCCTTACAATGAGCAGTTCTTC
CDR3 protein: CASSYGGAGPYNEQFF
clone size: -
J gene: TRBJ2-1
D gene: TRBD2
V gene: TRBV12-3/TRBV12-4

CDR3 DNA: TGCAGTGCTAGATCGGCTACAGGGGCCAACGTCCTGACTTTC
CDR3 protein: CSARSATGANVLTF
clone size: -
J gene: TRBJ2-6
D gene: -
V gene: TRBV20-1

CDR3 DNA: TGCAGTGCTAGAGTTGGGTGGGGAGGTGAGCAGTTCTTC
CDR3 protein: CSARVGWGGEQFF
clone size: few
J gene: TRBJ2-1
D gene: -
V gene: TRBV20-1

CDR3 DNA: TGCGCCAGCAGCCCTATGTACTACAATGAGCAGTTCTTC
CDR3 protein: CASSPMYYNEQFF
clone size: -
J gene: TRBJ2-1
D gene: -
V gene: TRBV5-1

CDR3 DNA: TGCAGCGTTGTTCAGGGGTCCTACGGGCAGTACTTC
CDR3 protein: CSVVQGSYGQYF
clone size: -
J gene: TRBJ2-7
D gene: -
V gene: TRBV29-1

CDR3 DNA: TGTGCCAGCAGCCACTCCGACGCCTGGGGTGGCTACACCTTC
CDR3 protein: CASSHSDAWGGYTF
clone size: -
J gene: TRBJ1-2
D gene: -
V gene: TRBV3-1

CDR3 DNA: TGTGCCTGTTGCTTCGGCGGTCAGCCCCAGCATTTT
CDR3 protein: CACCFGGQPQHF
clone size: -
J gene: TRBJ1-5
D gene: -
V gene: TRBV30

CDR3 DNA: TGTGCCAGCAGCTGGAAACCGGGACAGGGTACGAACGAGCAGTACTTC
CDR3 protein: CASSWKPGQGTNEQYF
clone size: -
J gene: TRBJ2-7
D gene: TRBD1
V gene: TRBV5-6

CDR3 DNA: TGCAGTGCTAGGGGCAGGGCGATTAGGAACACTGAAGCTTTCTTT
CDR3 protein: CSARGRAIRNTEAFF
clone size: -
J gene: TRBJ1-1
D gene: -
V gene: TRBV20-1

CDR3 DNA: TGTGCCAGCAGTACCCACGGGGAGGGGACTGAAGCTTTCTTT
CDR3 protein: CASSTHGEGTEAFF
clone size: few
J gene: TRBJ1-1
D gene: -
V gene: TRBV27

CDR3 DNA: TGCAGCGGGGGTGGGAAGTTCTTC
CDR3 protein: CSGGGKFF
clone size: -
J gene: TRBJ2-1
D gene: -
V gene: TRBV29-1

CDR3 DNA: TGTGCCAGCAGCGTTGGACAGGGACTTGGAGAGCAGTACTTC
CDR3 protein: CASSVGQGLGEQYF
clone size: few
J gene: TRBJ2-5
D gene: TRBD1
V gene: TRBV3-1

CDR3 DNA: TGCAGTGGTTCGGGACTAGCGGGGGATACGCAGTATTTT
CDR3 protein: CSGSGLAGDTQYF
clone size: -
J gene: TRBJ2-3
D gene: TRBD2
V gene: TRBV20-1

CDR3 DNA: TGTGCCAGCAGCCAAGAGAACGGGGAAGGCACAGATACGCAGTATTTT
CDR3 protein: CASSQENGEGTDTQYF
clone size: few
J gene: TRBJ2-3
D gene: -
V gene: TRBV4-2

CDR3 DNA: TGTGCCAGCAGCGTAGGCGTGTCGGGGCAGGTGTATGGCTACACCTTC
CDR3 protein: CASSVGVSGQVYGYTF
clone size: -
J gene: TRBJ1-2
D gene: -
V gene: TRBV9

CDR3 DNA: TGTGCCAGCAGCCAAGATAACTACGAGCAGTACTTC
CDR3 protein: CASSQDNYEQYF
clone size: few
J gene: TRBJ2-7
D gene: -
V gene: TRBV4-2

CDR3 DNA: TGCGCCAGCAGCTCCTCCCTGCTCTCTCGACTTAGCACAGATACGCAGTATTTT
CDR3 protein: CASSSSLLSRLSTDTQYF
clone size: once
J gene: TRBJ2-3
D gene: -
V gene: TRBV5-1

CDR3 DNA: TGTGCCAGCAGAACGAGCACTACACCGAACACTGAAGCTTTCTTT
CDR3 protein: CASRTSTTPNTEAFF
clone size: -
J gene: TRBJ1-1
D gene: -
V gene: TRBV6-1

CDR3 DNA: TGCAGCGTTGATAGGATTGGTGGTGAGCAGTTCTTC
CDR3 protein: CSVDRIGGEQFF
clone size: -
J gene: TRBJ2-1
D gene: -
V gene: TRBV29-1

CDR3 DNA: TGTGCCAGCAGCTTGGGGGTGGGGTTGTCACCCTACGAGCAGTACTTC
CDR3 protein: CASSLGVGLSPYEQYF
clone size: -
J gene: TRBJ2-7
D gene: -
V gene: TRBV5-5

CDR3 DNA: TGTGCCAGCAGTTTCCCCCAAACGGGGCAGTACCTTTACAATGAGCAGTTCTTC
CDR3 protein: CASSFPQTGQYLYNEQFF
clone size: few
J gene: TRBJ2-1
D gene: -
V gene: TRBV28

CDR3 DNA: TGCGCCAGCAGCAACGGACACTTAGGGGGGGCCAACGTCCTGACTTTC
CDR3 protein: CASSNGHLGGANVLTF
clone size: -
J gene: TRBJ2-6
D gene: -
V gene: TRBV5-1

CDR3 DNA: TGCGCCAGCAGCATTACGGGACAGGACTACAATGAGCAGTTCTTC
CDR3 protein: CASSITGQDYNEQFF
clone size: -
J gene: TRBJ2-1
D gene: TRBD1
V gene: TRBV5-1

CDR3 DNA: TGCGCCAGCAGCCCCCTGGCGGGAGGAGCCTCTGGGGCCAACGTCCTGACTTTC
CDR3 protein: CASSPLAGGASGANVLTF
clone size: few
J gene: TRBJ2-6
D gene: TRBD2
V gene: TRBV4-3

CDR3 DNA: TGTGCCAGCAGCTTAGCTTCTGGGACAGGGGGCGCCTACAATGAGCAGTACTTC
CDR3 protein: CASSLASGTGGAYNEQYF
clone size: -
J gene: TRBJ2-7
D gene: TRBD1
V gene: TRBV11-2

CDR3 DNA: TGCAGTGCTAGAGAGAGGGGACTAGCGGGAGGGCCAGAGTACTTC
CDR3 protein: CSARERGLAGGPEYF
clone size: few
J gene: TRBJ2-5
D gene: TRBD2
V gene: TRBV20-1

CDR3 DNA: TGTGCCGGCAGCTTAACGGGGGATGAGCAGTTCTTC
CDR3 protein: CAGSLTGDEQFF
clone size: -
J gene: TRBJ2-1
D gene: -
V gene: TRBV7-2

CDR3 DNA: TGTGCCAGCAGCCTAGGAGGGAAATCGGCCGAGCAGTACTTC
CDR3 protein: CASSLGGKSAEQYF
clone size: -
J gene: TRBJ2-7
D gene: -
V gene: TRBV7-2

CDR3 DNA: TGTGCCAGCAGTTACTCGGGGGGACGGGATTCACCCCTCCACTTT
CDR3 protein: CASSYSGGRDSPLHF
clone size: few
J gene: TRBJ1-6
D gene: -
V gene: TRBV6-6

CDR3 DNA: TGCAGTGCTAGGGGGTACTATGGCTACACCTTC
CDR3 protein: CSARGYYGYTF
clone size: few
J gene: TRBJ1-2
D gene: -
V gene: TRBV20-1

CDR3 DNA: TGCAGTGCTAGAGGGGGGAGAGGTGGCTACACCTTC
CDR3 protein: CSARGGRGGYTF
clone size: -
J gene: TRBJ1-2
D gene: -
V gene: TRBV20-1

CDR3 DNA: TGCAGCGTTGAAACCAGGGAGAATGGCTACACCTTC
CDR3 protein: CSVETRENGYTF
clone size: few
J gene: TRBJ1-2
D gene: -
V gene: TRBV29-1

CDR3 DNA: TGTGCCAGCAGCTTAGTCGCACTAGATTACAATGAGCAGTTCTTC
CDR3 protein: CASSLVALDYNEQFF
clone size: many
J gene: TRBJ2-1
D gene: -
V gene: TRBV11-2

CDR3 DNA: TGCGCCAGCAGCCTCCAGGGAAACATTCAGTACTTC
CDR3 protein: CASSLQGNIQYF
clone size: many
J gene: TRBJ2-4
D gene: -
V gene: TRBV10-2

CDR3 DNA: TGTGCCAGCAGCTCACTTGGGGGGGGCACCTACAATGAGCAGTTCTTC
CDR3 protein: CASSSLGGGTYNEQFF
clone size: few
J gene: TRBJ2-1
D gene: -
V gene: TRBV7-9

CDR3 DNA: TGTGCCAGCAGTGAAGCGCGGCAGGGCGATACGCAGTATTTT
CDR3 protein: CASSEARQGDTQYF
clone size: few
J gene: TRBJ2-3
D gene: -
V gene: TRBV2

CDR3 DNA: TGTGCCAGCAGCCAAGCTCTGAACAATGAGCAGTTCTTC
CDR3 protein: CASSQALNNEQFF
clone size: -
J gene: TRBJ2-1
D gene: -
V gene: TRBV3-1

CDR3 DNA: TGCAGCGTTGGCAGGGGGGAAGAGACCCAGTACTTC
CDR3 protein: CSVGRGEETQYF
clone size: -
J gene: TRBJ2-5
D gene: -
V gene: TRBV29-1

CDR3 DNA: TGCGCCAGCAGCCAATTCAATAGAGGGGCAGATACGCAGTATTTT
CDR3 protein: CASSQFNRGADTQYF
clone size: -
J gene: TRBJ2-3
D gene: -
V gene: TRBV4-1

CDR3 DNA: TGCGCCAGCAGCCAGGGCGGGACAGCGCTAGCCAAAAACATTCAGTACTTC
CDR3 protein: CASSQGGTALAKNIQYF
clone size: -
J gene: TRBJ2-4
D gene: -
V gene: TRBV4-3

CDR3 DNA: TGTGCCAGCAGCGTAGTGCCCGGGGCCACTGAAGCTTTCTTT
CDR3 protein: CASSVVPGATEAFF
clone size: -
J gene: TRBJ1-1
D gene: -
V gene: TRBV9

CDR3 DNA: TGTGCCAGCAGCCCGCGGGACAGGGGCGATGAGCAGTTCTTC
CDR3 protein: CASSPRDRGDEQFF
clone size: -
J gene: TRBJ2-1
D gene: TRBD1
V gene: TRBV7-9

CDR3 DNA: TGTGCCAGCAGTTTAAGGGACGGACTGAACACTGAAGCTTTCTTT
CDR3 protein: CASSLRDGLNTEAFF
clone size: -
J gene: TRBJ1-1
D gene: -
V gene: TRBV12-3/TRBV12-4

CDR3 DNA: TGTGCCAGCACCGAGAGGGGTCCAGCGGGGAGCACAGATACGCAGTATTTT
CDR3 protein: CASTERGPAGSTDTQYF
clone size: -
J gene: TRBJ2-3
D gene: TRBD2
V gene: TRBV6-1

CDR3 DNA: TGCGCCAGCCTCGATCCGGCTAGCGGGAGATGGGACACCGGGGAGCTGTTTTTT
CDR3 protein: CASLDPASGRWDTGELFF
clone size: -
J gene: TRBJ2-2
D gene: TRBD2
V gene: TRBV5-1

CDR3 DNA: TGTGCCGGCAGCCCGAGCAGGGGTGGTCAGTTCTTC
CDR3 protein: CAGSPSRGGQFF
clone size: -
J gene: TRBJ2-1
D gene: -
V gene: TRBV5-6